Presented here are 24 T cell receptor beta chains from one specimen sequenced in a study of molecular identifiers for immune sequencing clone quantification. MiXCR, applied by TCRdb to the PCR reads, yields one record per CDR3 protein. The table lists about 63,000 distinct CDR3 sequences, roughly a fifth of them singletons. The sequencing sample was made of naive CD8+ T cells from blood, with Jurkat cell RNA spiked in. Subset meaning: FACS-sorted CD8+CD4-CCR7+CD45RA+ naive T cells. The receptor set was obtained from a human donor in good health. Some libraries in this study had Jurkat cell RNA spiked in.

This clonotype was seen repeatedly, ten times or more. The V and J genes are TRBV4-1 and TRBJ1-1, with 8 bases lining up with TRBD1. Germline CDR1 is MGHRA and CDR2 is YSYEKL. The CDR3 has 15 amino acids. Unmatched junction bases numbered 6, after V lost 1 base and J lost 5 bases. In DNA, the CDR3 is TGCGCCAGCAGCCAAGTTGGACAGGGAAATACTGAAGCTTTCTTT. It translates to CASSQVGQGNTEAFF.

There are many counts of this clonotype. The genes are TRBV18 and TRBJ2-3, with D tentatively TRBD2 (5 bases). V shed 5 bases and J shed 0 bases, with 12 bases lying between them. The CDR3 spans 15 residues. In germline, CDR1 is KGHSH, CDR2 LQKENI. CDR3 in amino acids: CASSESGLSTDTQYF. In DNA form, the CDR3 reads TGTGCCAGCTCAGAGAGCGGCCTCAGCACAGATACGCAGTATTTT.

This clonotype was counted ten times or more. The chain links TRBV7-9 to TRBJ1-5; D call uncertain. Trimming stripped 0 bases from V and 4 bases from J, with 1 base between. Germline loops: CDR1 SEHNR, CDR2 FQNEAQ (reference sequence). CDR3 length equals 12 residues. As DNA, the CDR3 is TGTGCCAGCAGCTTAGCGAATCAGCCCCAGCATTTT. This sequence encodes CASSLANQPQHF. Filled out from reference TRBV7-9 and TRBJ1-5, the complete variable domain reads DTGVSQNPRHKITKRGQNVTFRCDPISEHNRLYWYRQTLGQGPEFLTYFQNEAQLEKSRLLSDRFSAERPKGSFSTLEIQRTEQGDSAMYLCASSLANQPQHFGDGTRLSIL.

In its sample, this clonotype was seen a few times. The chain couples TRBV28 to TRBJ2-7, with D maybe TRBD2 (6 bases). CDR3 size: 12 residues. Germline CDR1 reads MDHEN; CDR2 reads SYDVKM. V was pared by 10 bases and J by 1 base, with 11 bases between. The CDR3 loop is CAIFGSSYEQYF. In nucleotides, the CDR3 is TGTGCCATCTTCGGGAGTTCCTACGAGCAGTACTTC.

This chain uses TRBV14 with TRBJ2-1; TRBD2 aligns across 10 bases. CDR3 length: 16 residues. The trim removed 4 bases at V and 7 bases at J, leaving 10 bases unmatched. CDR1 and CDR2 from the germline V gene are SGHDN and FVKESK. CDR3 region: CASSPGLAGVRNEQFF. For the CDR3, the DNA is TGTGCCAGCAGCCCCGGCCTAGCGGGAGTTCGGAATGAGCAGTTCTTC.

Comment on this clonotype: Possible read error: a much larger clone is one base away. The chain links TRBV5-1 to TRBJ2-7, with D maybe TRBD2 (7 bases). Germline loops: CDR1 SGHRS, CDR2 YFSETQ. This CDR3 has 15 residues. As DNA, the CDR3 is TGCGCCAGCAGCTTGGCCGGGGGGCCCCCCTACGGGCAGTACTTC. Protein sequence: CASSLAGGPPYGQYF.

This clonotype has a count of ten or more. The rearrangement joins TRBV2 to TRBJ1-1; 10 nucleotides agree with TRBD1. V was clipped by 4 bases and J by 4 bases; unmatched bases: 12. CDR3 size: 17 residues. The V gene's germline CDR1 is SNHLY and CDR2 FYNNEI. The chain's CDR3 is CASSGPRGQGLSTEAFF. CDR3 bases: TGTGCCAGCAGTGGACCTAGGGGACAGGGGCTGAGCACTGAAGCTTTCTTT.

In this sample, this clonotype turned up many times. V is TRBV7-9 and J is TRBJ2-3, with 9 bases lining up with TRBD1. In germline, CDR1 is SEHNR, CDR2 FQNEAQ (reference sequence). V lost 4 bases to trimming and J lost 3 bases; unmatched junction nucleotides: 5. This CDR3 contains 15 residues. In DNA form, the CDR3 reads TGTGCCAGCAGCTCGTGGGGACAGGGAACAGATACGCAGTATTTT. It encodes CASSSWGQGTDTQYF. Looking up the rest from reference TRBV7-9 and TRBJ2-3 gives the full variable domain: DTGVSQNPRHKITKRGQNVTFRCDPISEHNRLYWYRQTLGQGPEFLTYFQNEAQLEKSRLLSDRFSAERPKGSFSTLEIQRTEQGDSAMYLCASSSWGQGTDTQYFGPGTRLTVL.

This clonotype occurred many times. This chain joins TRBV27 and TRBJ2-3, with TRBD2 identical over 11 bases. Trimming took 10 bases from V and 3 from J; bases not matched to a gene: 9. CDR1 is MNHEY and CDR2 is SMNVEV in the germline V gene (reference sequence). The CDR3 has 15 residues. The CDR3 is CATRLTSGRTDTQYF. CDR3 DNA: TGTGCCACCCGCCTTACTAGCGGGAGAACAGATACGCAGTATTTT.

This clonotype showed up just a few times. The J gene is TRBJ2-1, the V gene TRBV28, with D hard to call. Looked up from germline, CDR1 is MDHEN and CDR2 is SYDVKM. V was pared by 6 bases and J by 10 bases, with 10 bases between. The CDR3 is 11 residues long. The chain's CDR3 is CASSSVSEQFF. CDR3 coding DNA: TGTGCCAGCAGCTCTGTGAGCGAGCAGTTCTTC. Supplemented by reference TRBV28 and TRBJ2-1, the full variable domain reads DVKVTQSSRYLVKRTGEKVFLECVQDMDHENMFWYRQDPGLGLRLIYFSYDVKMKEKGDIPEGYSVSREKKERFSLILESASTNQTSMYLCASSSVSEQFFGPGTRLTVL.

In this sample, this clonotype turned up a few times. The rearrangement joins TRBV19 to TRBJ1-5; D possibly corresponds to TRBD1 (5 bases). Trimming stripped 2 bases from V and 9 bases from J, with 17 bases between. CDR3 length: 15 amino acids. Germline CDR1 reads LNHDA; CDR2 reads SQIVND (reference sequence). The CDR3 protein is CASSIWDEDGRPQHF. The CDR3 region has the DNA TGTGCCAGTAGTATATGGGACGAGGACGGTCGGCCCCAGCATTTT.

This clonotype was seen ten or more times. The J gene is TRBJ1-4, the V gene TRBV10-3, with D possibly being TRBD1 (6 bases). From germline, CDR1 is ENHRY and CDR2 SYGVKD. Deletions cut 6 bases from V and 4 bases from J, with 12 bases between. This CDR3 is built from 14 residues. CDR3 DNA sequence: TGTGCCATCAGCGACAGGCTCTATAATGAAAAACTGTTTTTT. Amino acids: CAISDRLYNEKLFF.

On this clonotype itself: A much larger clone is a single base away; this may be a read error. The J gene is TRBJ1-1, the V gene TRBV25-1; D is ambiguous. Germline-derived CDR1 and CDR2 are MGHDK and SYGVNS. This CDR3 comprises 12 residues. CDR3 bases: TGTGCCGGCAGTGGAGGTACAGTAGAAGCTTTCTTT. Amino acids: CAGSGGTVEAFF.

The sample holds many counts of this clonotype. For the CDR3, the DNA is TGTGCCAGCAGCCCCTCCCCGGGGACTAGGTCCACAGATACGCAGTATTTT. It specifies CASSPSPGTRSTDTQYF. The chain is built from TRBV11-2 and TRBJ2-3; 8 bases map to TRBD2. The germline gives CDR1 SGHAT, CDR2 FQNNGV. The CDR3 is made up of 17 amino acids. V lost 5 bases, J lost 2 bases, and 12 bases stayed unmatched. Together with reference TRBV11-2 and TRBJ2-3, the CDR3 gives the full variable domain: EAGVAQSPRYKIIEKRQSVAFWCNPISGHATLYWYQQILGQGPKLLIQFQNNGVVDDSQLPKDRFSAERLKGVDSTLKIQPAKLEDSAVYLCASSPSPGTRSTDTQYFGPGTRLTVL.

This clonotype turned up a few times. A much larger clone lies one base from this, so it may be a read error. The V and J genes are TRBV7-6 and TRBJ1-4; D unresolved. There are 14 residues in the CDR3. The V gene lost 1 base and the J gene lost 14 bases, with 17 bases spanning the gap. Germline loops: CDR1 SGHVS, CDR2 FNYEAQ. The CDR3 here is CASSLGSDVGNLFF. For the CDR3, the DNA is TGTGCCAGCAGCTTAGGATCGGACGTTGGCAATCTGTTTTTT.

The rearrangement uses TRBV12-3 or TRBV12-4 and TRBJ2-1; D may be TRBD2 (5 bases). The V gene lost 5 bases and the J gene lost 8 bases, with 10 bases spanning the gap. There are 12 residues in the CDR3. CDR3 sequence (DNA): TGTGCCAGCAGTCCTTCCGGGGATGAGCAGTTCTTC. Amino acid sequence: CASSPSGDEQFF.

This clonotype was observed a few times. A much larger clone is a single base away; this may be a read error. The chain joins TRBV29-1 to TRBJ1-2, with 8 bases fitting TRBD1. The CDR3 sequence is 15 residues long. The V gene's germline CDR1 is SQVTM and CDR2 ANQGSEA. This chain's CDR3 is CGVSHLPGQEYGYTF. The CDR3 nucleotides are TGCGGCGTGTCCCACCTCCCGGGACAGGAGTATGGCTACACCTTC.

This clonotype was observed at least ten times. The chain joins TRBV9 to TRBJ2-3; D is unresolved. The germline V gene encodes CDR1 SGDLS and CDR2 YYNGEE. Trimming took off 3 bases at V and 0 bases at J, with 14 bases between the two ends. This CDR3 has 16 amino acids. DNA for the CDR3: TGTGCCAGCAGCGCTCTCCCGGGCCAGAGCACAGATACGCAGTATTTT. It yields the protein CASSALPGQSTDTQYF.

The rearrangement joins TRBV12-3 or TRBV12-4 to TRBJ2-1; D is ambiguous. The length of the CDR3 is 15 residues. V lost 5 bases and J 6 bases, leaving 17 bases between the germline ends. The CDR3 bases are TGTGCCAGCAGTCCCCCGGCCGGGCTCATCAATGAGCAGTTCTTC. Protein: CASSPPAGLINEQFF.

A note on this clonotype: Sequence at one end of the junction differs from germline and may be a read error. CDR3 DNA: TGTGCCAGCAGCCAGTGGCTATGGGCAGGGGATCAGTCCTTC. This translates into CASSQWLWAGDQSF. The J gene is TRBJ2-1, the V gene TRBV3-1; weak D call: TRBD1 (6 bases). CDR1 and CDR2 (germline): LGHDT, YNNKEL (reference sequence). The CDR3 covers 14 residues.

The V call is TRBV2, the J call TRBJ1-5, with D possibly matching TRBD1 (5 bases). There are 13 residues in the CDR3. V lost 3 bases and J 6 bases, leaving 9 bases between the germline ends. Germline V gene data show CDR1 as SNHLY and CDR2 as FYNNEI. The chain's CDR3 is CASSDAGIQPQHF. The CDR3 DNA reads as TGTGCCAGCAGTGATGCAGGGATTCAGCCCCAGCATTTT. Supplemented by reference TRBV2 and TRBJ1-5, the full variable domain reads EPEVTQTPSHQVTQMGQEVILRCVPISNHLYFYWYRQILGQKVEFLVSFYNNEISEKSEIFDDQFSVERPDGSNFTLKIRSTKLEDSAMYFCASSDAGIQPQHFGDGTRLSIL.

In its sample, this clonotype was seen many times. The chain employs TRBV13 and TRBJ1-6; D may be TRBD1 (6 bases). Germline assignment: CDR1 PRHDT and CDR2 FYEKMQ (reference sequence). The CDR3 is 14 residues long. Between the trimmed V and J ends, which lost 0 bases and 9 bases, there was a span of 9 bases. Written as DNA, the CDR3 is TGTGCCAGCAGCTTAGGCCAAGGGGGTTCACCCCTCCACTTT. This encodes CASSLGQGGSPLHF.

This clonotype has ten or more counts. V gene TRBV20-1 combines with J gene TRBJ2-3; 8 positions match TRBD2. Per the germline V gene, CDR1 is DFQATT and CDR2 is SNEGSKA (reference sequence). The CDR3 covers 17 residues. V gave up 0 bases and J gave up 2 bases; unmatched junction bases: 10. The CDR3 sequence is CSAREMQTSGPTDTQYF. The CDR3 bases are TGCAGTGCTAGAGAGATGCAAACTAGCGGACCCACAGATACGCAGTATTTT.

This clonotype appeared a few times. The chain couples TRBV10-3 to TRBJ2-1; tentatively, D is TRBD1 (6 bases). This CDR3 contains 13 residues. Germline values: CDR1 ENHRY, CDR2 SYGVKD. Trimming removed 7 bases at V and 10 bases at J, with 17 bases between. The CDR3 region has the DNA TGTGCCATCACCCCGGACAGTATGGGAGAGCAGTTCTTC. Translated, it gives CAITPDSMGEQFF.